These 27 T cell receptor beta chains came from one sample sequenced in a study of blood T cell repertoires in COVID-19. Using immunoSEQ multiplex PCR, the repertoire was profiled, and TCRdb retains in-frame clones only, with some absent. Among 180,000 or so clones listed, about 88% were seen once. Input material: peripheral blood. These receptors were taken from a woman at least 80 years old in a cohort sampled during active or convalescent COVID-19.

In DNA form, the CDR3 reads TGTGCCATCAACTATCAGGTGAGAGGGTTGAGGGAAAACATTCAGTACTTC. Translated, it gives CAINYQVRGLRENIQYF. The rearrangement joins TRBV10-3 to TRBJ2-4, with D perhaps TRBD2 (5 bases). The CDR3 has 17 residues. Trimming cost V 7 bases and J 5 bases, with 24 bases left between them. CDR1 is ENHRY and CDR2 is SYGVKD in the germline V gene.

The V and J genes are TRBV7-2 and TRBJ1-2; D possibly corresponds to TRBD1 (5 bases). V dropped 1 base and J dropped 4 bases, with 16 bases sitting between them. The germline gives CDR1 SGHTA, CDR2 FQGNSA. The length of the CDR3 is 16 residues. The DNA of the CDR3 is TGTGCCAGCAGCTTAGAAAGAACAGGAGGGTCCTATGGCTACACCTTC. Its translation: CASSLERTGGSYGYTF.

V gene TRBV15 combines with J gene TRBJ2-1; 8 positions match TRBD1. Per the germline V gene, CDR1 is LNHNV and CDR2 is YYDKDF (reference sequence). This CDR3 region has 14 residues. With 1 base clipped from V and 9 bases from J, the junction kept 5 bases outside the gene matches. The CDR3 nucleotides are TGTGCCACCAGCAGAGGGCAGGGGGCGACTGAGCAGTTCTTC. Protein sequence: CATSRGQGATEQFF.

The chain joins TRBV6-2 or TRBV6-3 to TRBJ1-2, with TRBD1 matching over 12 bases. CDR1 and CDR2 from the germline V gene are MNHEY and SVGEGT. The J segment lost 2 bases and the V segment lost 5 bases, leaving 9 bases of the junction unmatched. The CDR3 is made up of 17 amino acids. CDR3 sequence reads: CASSPGTGGWGNYGYTF. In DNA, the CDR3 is TGTGCCAGCAGTCCCGGGACAGGGGGCTGGGGAAACTATGGCTACACCTTC.

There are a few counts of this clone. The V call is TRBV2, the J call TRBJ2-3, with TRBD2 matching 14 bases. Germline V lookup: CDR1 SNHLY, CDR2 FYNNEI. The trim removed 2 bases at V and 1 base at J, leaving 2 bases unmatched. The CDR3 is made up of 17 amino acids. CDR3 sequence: CASSERGLAGGTDTQYF. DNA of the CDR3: TGTGCCAGCAGTGAAAGGGGACTAGCGGGGGGCACAGATACGCAGTATTTT. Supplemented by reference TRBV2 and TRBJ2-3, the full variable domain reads EPEVTQTPSHQVTQMGQEVILRCVPISNHLYFYWYRQILGQKVEFLVSFYNNEISEKSEIFDDQFSVERPDGSNFTLKIRSTKLEDSAMYFCASSERGLAGGTDTQYFGPGTRLTVL.

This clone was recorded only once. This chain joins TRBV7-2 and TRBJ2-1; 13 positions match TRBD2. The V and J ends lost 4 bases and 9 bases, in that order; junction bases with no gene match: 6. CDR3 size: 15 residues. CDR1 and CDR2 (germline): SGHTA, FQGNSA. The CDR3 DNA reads TGTGCCAGCAGCTATACTAGCGGGGGGGCCCCTGAGCAGTTCTTC. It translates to CASSYTSGGAPEQFF.

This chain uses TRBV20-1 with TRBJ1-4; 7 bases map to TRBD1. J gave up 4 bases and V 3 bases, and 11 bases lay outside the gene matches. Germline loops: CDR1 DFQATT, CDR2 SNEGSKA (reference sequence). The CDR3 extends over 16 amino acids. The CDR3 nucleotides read TGCAGTGCTAGTCCTAGACAGGGTAGGGATAATGAAAAACTGTTTTTT. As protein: CSASPRQGRDNEKLFF.

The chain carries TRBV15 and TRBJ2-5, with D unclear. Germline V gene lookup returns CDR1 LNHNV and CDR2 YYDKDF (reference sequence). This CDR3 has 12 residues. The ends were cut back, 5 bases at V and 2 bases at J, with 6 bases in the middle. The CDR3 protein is CATSSVQETQYF. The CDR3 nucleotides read TGTGCCACCAGCTCGGTACAAGAGACCCAGTACTTC. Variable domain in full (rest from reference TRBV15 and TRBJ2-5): DAMVIQNPRYQVTQFGKPVTLSCSQTLNHNVMYWYQQKSSQAPKLLFHYYDKDFNNEADTPDNFQSRRPNTSFCFLDIRSPGLGDTAMYLCATSSVQETQYFGPGTRLLVL.

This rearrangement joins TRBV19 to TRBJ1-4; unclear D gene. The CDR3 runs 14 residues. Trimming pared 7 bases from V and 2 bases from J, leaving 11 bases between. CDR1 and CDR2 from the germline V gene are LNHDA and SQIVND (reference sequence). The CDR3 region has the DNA TGTGCCAGTACTGTGACCAGGACTAATGAAAAACTGTTTTTT. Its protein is CASTVTRTNEKLFF.

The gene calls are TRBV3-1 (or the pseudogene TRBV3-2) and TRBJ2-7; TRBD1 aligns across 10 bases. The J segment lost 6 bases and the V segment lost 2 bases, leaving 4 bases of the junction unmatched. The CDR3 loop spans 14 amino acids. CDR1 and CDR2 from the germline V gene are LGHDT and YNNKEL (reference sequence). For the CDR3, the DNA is TGTGCCAGCAGCCAAAGGGACAGGGGTAGCGAGCAGTACTTC. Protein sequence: CASSQRDRGSEQYF.

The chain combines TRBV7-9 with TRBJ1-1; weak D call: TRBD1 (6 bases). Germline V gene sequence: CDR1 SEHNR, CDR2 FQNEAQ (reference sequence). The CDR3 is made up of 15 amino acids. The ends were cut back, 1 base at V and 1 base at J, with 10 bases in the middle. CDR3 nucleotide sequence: TGTGCCAGCAGCTTAGTTTGGACAGAGAACACTGAAGCTTTCTTT. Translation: CASSLVWTENTEAFF.

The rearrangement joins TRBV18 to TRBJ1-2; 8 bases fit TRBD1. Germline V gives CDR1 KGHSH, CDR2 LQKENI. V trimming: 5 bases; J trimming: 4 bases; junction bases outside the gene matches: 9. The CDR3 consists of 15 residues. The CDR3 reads CASSARQGPIYGYTF. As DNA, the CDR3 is TGTGCCAGCTCAGCGCGACAGGGGCCCATCTATGGCTACACCTTC.

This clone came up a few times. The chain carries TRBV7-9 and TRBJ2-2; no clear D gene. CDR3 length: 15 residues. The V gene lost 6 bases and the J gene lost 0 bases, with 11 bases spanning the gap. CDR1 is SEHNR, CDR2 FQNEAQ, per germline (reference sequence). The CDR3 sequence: CASRGPNPNTGELFF. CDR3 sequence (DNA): TGTGCCAGCAGGGGCCCTAACCCGAACACCGGGGAGCTGTTTTTT. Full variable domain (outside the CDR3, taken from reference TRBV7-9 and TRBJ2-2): DTGVSQNPRHKITKRGQNVTFRCDPISEHNRLYWYRQTLGQGPEFLTYFQNEAQLEKSRLLSDRFSAERPKGSFSTLEIQRTEQGDSAMYLCASRGPNPNTGELFFGEGSRLTVL.

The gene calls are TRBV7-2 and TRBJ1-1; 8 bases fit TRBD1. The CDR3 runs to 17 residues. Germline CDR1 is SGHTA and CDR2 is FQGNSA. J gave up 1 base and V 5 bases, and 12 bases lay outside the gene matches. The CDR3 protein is CASSLFGQGAWNTEAFF. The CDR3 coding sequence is TGTGCCAGCAGCCTCTTCGGCCAGGGGGCGTGGAACACTGAAGCTTTCTTT.

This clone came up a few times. The CDR3 DNA sequence: TGCGCCAGCAGCCAACTACACGGGGAAGACGAGCAGTACTTC. Its protein product is CASSQLHGEDEQYF. The rearrangement uses TRBV4-1 and TRBJ2-7, with TRBD2 as a possible D gene (5 bases). The CDR3 is 14 amino acids. Germline-derived CDR1 and CDR2 are MGHRA and YSYEKL. V dropped 2 bases and J dropped 5 bases, with 13 bases sitting between them.

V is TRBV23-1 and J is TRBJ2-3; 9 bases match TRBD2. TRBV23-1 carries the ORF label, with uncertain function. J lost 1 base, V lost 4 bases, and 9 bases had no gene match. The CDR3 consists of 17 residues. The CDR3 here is CASSPPAGGRGTDTQYF. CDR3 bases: TGCGCCAGCAGTCCCCCCGCGGGGGGGCGCGGCACAGATACGCAGTATTTT.

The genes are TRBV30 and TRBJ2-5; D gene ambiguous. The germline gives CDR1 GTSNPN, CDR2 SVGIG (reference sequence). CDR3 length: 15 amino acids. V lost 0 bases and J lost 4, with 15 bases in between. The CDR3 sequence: CAWSVPRQPGETQYF. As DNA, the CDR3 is TGTGCCTGGAGTGTACCGAGGCAGCCGGGAGAGACCCAGTACTTC. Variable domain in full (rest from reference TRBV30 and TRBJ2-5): SQTIHQWPATLVQPVGSPLSLECTVEGTSNPNLYWYRQAAGRGLQLLFYSVGIGQISSEVPQNLSASRPQDRQFILSSKKLLLSDSGFYLCAWSVPRQPGETQYFGPGTRLLVL.

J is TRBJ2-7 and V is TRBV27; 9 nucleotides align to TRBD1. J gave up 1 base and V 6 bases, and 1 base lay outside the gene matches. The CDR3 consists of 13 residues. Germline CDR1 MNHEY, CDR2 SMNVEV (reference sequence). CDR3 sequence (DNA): TGTGCCAGCAGGGGACAGGGTTCCTACGAGCAGTACTTC. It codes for CASRGQGSYEQYF.

Written as DNA, the CDR3 is TGCGCCAGCAGCTTGAGCCTCTTAAATGAGCAGTTCTTC. Its translation is CASSLSLLNEQFF. The V call is TRBV5-1, the J call TRBJ2-1; D is unclear. The CDR3 totals 13 residues. With 1 base removed from V and 7 bases from J, the gap between germline ends came to 9 bases. The germline V gene encodes CDR1 SGHRS and CDR2 YFSETQ.

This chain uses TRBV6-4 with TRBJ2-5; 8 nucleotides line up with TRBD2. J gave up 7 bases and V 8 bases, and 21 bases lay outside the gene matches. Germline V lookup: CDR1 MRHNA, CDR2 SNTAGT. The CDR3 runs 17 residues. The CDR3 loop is CASPQGPKAGARGTQYF. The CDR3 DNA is TGTGCCAGCCCTCAAGGACCCAAAGCGGGGGCTCGGGGGACCCAGTACTTC.

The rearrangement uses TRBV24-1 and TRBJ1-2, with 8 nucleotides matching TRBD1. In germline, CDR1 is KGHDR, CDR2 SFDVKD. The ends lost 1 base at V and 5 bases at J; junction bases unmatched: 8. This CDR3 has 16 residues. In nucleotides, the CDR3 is TGTGCCACCAGTGATTTCCGGACAGGGACTCTTTATGGCTACACCTTC. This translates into CATSDFRTGTLYGYTF.

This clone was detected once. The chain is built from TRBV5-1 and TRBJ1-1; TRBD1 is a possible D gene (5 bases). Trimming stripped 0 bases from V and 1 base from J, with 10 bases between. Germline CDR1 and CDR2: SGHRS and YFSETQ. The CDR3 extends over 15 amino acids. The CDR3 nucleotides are TGCGCCAGCAGCTTGGCCTGGGGCGGGAACACTGAAGCTTTCTTT. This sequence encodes CASSLAWGGNTEAFF.

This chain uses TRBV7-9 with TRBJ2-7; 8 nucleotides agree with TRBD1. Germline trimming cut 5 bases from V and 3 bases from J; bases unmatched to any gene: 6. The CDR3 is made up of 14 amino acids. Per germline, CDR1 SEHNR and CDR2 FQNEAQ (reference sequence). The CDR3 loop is CASSRTGRDYEQYF. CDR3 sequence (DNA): TGTGCCAGCAGCCGGACAGGGCGAGACTACGAGCAGTACTTC.

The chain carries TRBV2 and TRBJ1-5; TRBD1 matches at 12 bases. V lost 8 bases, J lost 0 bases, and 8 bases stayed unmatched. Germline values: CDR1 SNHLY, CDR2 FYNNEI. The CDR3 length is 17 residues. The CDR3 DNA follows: TGTGCCAGCGCCCCGGGACAGGGGGCGATTAGCAATCAGCCCCAGCATTTT. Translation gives CASAPGQGAISNQPQHF.

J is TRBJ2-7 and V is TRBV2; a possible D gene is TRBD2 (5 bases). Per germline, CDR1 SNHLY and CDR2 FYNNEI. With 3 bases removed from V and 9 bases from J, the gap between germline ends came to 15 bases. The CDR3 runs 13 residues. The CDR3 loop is CASSEAAGDSQYV. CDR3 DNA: TGTGCCAGCAGTGAGGCGGCGGGCGATTCGCAGTACGTC.

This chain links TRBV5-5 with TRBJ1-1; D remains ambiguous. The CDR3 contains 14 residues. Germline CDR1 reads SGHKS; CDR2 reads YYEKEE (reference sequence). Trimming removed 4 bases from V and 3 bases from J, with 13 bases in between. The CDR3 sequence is CASSVVQFYTEAFF. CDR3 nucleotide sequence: TGTGCCAGCAGCGTTGTGCAGTTTTACACTGAAGCTTTCTTT.

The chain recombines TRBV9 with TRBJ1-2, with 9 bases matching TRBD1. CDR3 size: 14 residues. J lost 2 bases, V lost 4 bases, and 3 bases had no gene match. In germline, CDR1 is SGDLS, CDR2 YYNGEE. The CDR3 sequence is CASSTGQGNYGYTF. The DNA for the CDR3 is TGTGCCAGCAGCACAGGACAGGGGAACTATGGCTACACCTTC.